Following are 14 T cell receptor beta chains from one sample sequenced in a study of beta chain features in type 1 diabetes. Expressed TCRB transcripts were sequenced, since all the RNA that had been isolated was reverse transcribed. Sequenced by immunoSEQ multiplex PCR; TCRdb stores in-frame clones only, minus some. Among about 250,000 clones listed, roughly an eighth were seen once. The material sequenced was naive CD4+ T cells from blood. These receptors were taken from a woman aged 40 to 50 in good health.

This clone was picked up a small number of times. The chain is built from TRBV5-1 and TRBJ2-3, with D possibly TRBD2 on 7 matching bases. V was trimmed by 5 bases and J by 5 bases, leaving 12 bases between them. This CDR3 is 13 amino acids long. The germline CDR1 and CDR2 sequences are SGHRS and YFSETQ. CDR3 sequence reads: CASSWGGIDTQYF. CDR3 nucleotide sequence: TGCGCCAGCAGTTGGGGGGGCATAGATACGCAGTATTTT.

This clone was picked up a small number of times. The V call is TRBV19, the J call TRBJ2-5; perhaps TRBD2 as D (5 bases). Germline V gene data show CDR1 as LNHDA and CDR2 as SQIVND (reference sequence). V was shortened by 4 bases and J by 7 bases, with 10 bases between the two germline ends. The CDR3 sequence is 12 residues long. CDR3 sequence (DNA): TGTGCCAGTAGTACCTACGGAGGGACCCAGTACTTC. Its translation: CASSTYGGTQYF.

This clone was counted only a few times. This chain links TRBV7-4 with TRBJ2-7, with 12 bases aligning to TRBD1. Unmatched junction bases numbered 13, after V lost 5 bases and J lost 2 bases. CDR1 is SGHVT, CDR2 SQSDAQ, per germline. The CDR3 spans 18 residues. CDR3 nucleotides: TGTGCCAGCAGCCCCGACCGGGACAGGGGGCATCGGACCTACGAGCAGTACTTC. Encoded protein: CASSPDRDRGHRTYEQYF.

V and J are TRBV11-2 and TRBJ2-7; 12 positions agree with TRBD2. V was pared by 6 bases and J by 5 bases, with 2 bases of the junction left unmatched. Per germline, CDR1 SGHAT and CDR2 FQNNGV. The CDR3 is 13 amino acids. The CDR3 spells CASRLAGGHEQYF. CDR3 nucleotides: TGTGCCAGCAGACTAGCGGGGGGACACGAGCAGTACTTC.

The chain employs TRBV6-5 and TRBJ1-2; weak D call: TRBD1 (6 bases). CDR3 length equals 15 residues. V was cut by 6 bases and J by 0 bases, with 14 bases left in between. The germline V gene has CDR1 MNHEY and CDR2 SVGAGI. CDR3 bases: TGTGCCAGCAGGATGACAGGAACTTCTAACTATGGCTACACCTTC. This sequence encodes CASRMTGTSNYGYTF.

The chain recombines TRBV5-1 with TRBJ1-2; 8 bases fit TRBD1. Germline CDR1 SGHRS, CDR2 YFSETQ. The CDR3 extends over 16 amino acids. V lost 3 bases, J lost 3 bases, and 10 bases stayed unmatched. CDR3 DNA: TGCGCCAGCAGCTCGGTGGTAGACAGGGGAGACTATGGCTACACCTTC. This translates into CASSSVVDRGDYGYTF.

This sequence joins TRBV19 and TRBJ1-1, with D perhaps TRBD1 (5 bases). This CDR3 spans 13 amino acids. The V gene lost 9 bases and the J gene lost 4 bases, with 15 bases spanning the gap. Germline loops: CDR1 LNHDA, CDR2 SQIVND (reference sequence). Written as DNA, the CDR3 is TGTGCCAGCGCTCGGGGGAGTGGCACTGAAGCTTTCTTT. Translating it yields CASARGSGTEAFF.

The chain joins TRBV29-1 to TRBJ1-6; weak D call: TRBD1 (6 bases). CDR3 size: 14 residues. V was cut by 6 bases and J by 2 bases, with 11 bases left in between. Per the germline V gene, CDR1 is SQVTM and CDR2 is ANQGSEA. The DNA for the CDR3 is TGCAGCGTGAGGGGGAATGCCTATAATTCACCCCTCCACTTT. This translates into CSVRGNAYNSPLHF.

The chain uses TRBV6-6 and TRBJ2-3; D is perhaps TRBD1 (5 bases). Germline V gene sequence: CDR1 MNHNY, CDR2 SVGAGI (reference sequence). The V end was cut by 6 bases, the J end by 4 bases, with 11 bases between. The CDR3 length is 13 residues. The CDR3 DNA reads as TGTGCCAGCAGAGGGGCTTACGCAGATACGCAGTATTTT. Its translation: CASRGAYADTQYF.

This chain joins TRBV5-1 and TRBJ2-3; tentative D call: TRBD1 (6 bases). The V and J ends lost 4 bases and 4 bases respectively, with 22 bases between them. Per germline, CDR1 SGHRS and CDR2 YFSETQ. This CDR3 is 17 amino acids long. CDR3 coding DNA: TGCGCCAGCAGCCGCGAAATCACAGGGCTCAAGGCAGATACGCAGTATTTT. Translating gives CASSREITGLKADTQYF.

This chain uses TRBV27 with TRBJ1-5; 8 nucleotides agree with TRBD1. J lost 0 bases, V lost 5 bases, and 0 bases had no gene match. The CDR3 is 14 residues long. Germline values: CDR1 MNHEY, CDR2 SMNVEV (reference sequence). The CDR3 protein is CASSGQGSNQPQHF. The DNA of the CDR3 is TGTGCCAGCAGTGGACAGGGTAGCAATCAGCCCCAGCATTTT.

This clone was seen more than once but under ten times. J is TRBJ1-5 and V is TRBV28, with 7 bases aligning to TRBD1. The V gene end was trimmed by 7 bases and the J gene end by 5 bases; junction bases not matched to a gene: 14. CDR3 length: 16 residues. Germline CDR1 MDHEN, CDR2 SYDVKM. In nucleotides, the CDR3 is TGTGCCAGCACCATGCCGGGACAGACCCCTGATCAGCCCCAGCATTTT. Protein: CASTMPGQTPDQPQHF.

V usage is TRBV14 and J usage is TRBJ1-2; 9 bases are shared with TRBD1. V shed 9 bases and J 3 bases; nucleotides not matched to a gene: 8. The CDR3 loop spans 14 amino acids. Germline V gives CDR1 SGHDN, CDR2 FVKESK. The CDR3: CARPGTGSDYGYTF. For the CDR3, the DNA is TGTGCCAGACCCGGGACAGGGTCAGACTATGGCTACACCTTC.

The CDR3 reads CASGQGEWTEAFF. As DNA, the CDR3 is TGTGCCAGTGGACAGGGGGAGTGGACTGAAGCTTTCTTT. The chain uses TRBV19 and TRBJ1-1, with 10 bases that match TRBD1. The CDR3 spans 13 residues. Germline lookup yields CDR1 LNHDA and CDR2 SQIVND (reference sequence). Germline trimming cut 8 bases from V and 5 bases from J; bases unmatched to any gene: 5.